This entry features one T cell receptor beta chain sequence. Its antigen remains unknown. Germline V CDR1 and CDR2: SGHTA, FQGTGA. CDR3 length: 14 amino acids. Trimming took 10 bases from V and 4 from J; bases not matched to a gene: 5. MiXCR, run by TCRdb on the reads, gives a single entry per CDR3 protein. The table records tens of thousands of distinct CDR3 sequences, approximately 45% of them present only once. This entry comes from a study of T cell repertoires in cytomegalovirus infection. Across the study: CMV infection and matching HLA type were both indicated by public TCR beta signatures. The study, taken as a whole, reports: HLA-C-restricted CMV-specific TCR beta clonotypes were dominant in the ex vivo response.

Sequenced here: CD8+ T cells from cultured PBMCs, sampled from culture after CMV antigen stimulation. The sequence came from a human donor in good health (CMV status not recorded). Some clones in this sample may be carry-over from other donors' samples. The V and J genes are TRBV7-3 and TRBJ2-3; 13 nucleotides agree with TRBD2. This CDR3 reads CATSTSGGSDTQYF. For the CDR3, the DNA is TGTGCCACCTCGACTAGCGGGGGGTCAGATACGCAGTATTTT.